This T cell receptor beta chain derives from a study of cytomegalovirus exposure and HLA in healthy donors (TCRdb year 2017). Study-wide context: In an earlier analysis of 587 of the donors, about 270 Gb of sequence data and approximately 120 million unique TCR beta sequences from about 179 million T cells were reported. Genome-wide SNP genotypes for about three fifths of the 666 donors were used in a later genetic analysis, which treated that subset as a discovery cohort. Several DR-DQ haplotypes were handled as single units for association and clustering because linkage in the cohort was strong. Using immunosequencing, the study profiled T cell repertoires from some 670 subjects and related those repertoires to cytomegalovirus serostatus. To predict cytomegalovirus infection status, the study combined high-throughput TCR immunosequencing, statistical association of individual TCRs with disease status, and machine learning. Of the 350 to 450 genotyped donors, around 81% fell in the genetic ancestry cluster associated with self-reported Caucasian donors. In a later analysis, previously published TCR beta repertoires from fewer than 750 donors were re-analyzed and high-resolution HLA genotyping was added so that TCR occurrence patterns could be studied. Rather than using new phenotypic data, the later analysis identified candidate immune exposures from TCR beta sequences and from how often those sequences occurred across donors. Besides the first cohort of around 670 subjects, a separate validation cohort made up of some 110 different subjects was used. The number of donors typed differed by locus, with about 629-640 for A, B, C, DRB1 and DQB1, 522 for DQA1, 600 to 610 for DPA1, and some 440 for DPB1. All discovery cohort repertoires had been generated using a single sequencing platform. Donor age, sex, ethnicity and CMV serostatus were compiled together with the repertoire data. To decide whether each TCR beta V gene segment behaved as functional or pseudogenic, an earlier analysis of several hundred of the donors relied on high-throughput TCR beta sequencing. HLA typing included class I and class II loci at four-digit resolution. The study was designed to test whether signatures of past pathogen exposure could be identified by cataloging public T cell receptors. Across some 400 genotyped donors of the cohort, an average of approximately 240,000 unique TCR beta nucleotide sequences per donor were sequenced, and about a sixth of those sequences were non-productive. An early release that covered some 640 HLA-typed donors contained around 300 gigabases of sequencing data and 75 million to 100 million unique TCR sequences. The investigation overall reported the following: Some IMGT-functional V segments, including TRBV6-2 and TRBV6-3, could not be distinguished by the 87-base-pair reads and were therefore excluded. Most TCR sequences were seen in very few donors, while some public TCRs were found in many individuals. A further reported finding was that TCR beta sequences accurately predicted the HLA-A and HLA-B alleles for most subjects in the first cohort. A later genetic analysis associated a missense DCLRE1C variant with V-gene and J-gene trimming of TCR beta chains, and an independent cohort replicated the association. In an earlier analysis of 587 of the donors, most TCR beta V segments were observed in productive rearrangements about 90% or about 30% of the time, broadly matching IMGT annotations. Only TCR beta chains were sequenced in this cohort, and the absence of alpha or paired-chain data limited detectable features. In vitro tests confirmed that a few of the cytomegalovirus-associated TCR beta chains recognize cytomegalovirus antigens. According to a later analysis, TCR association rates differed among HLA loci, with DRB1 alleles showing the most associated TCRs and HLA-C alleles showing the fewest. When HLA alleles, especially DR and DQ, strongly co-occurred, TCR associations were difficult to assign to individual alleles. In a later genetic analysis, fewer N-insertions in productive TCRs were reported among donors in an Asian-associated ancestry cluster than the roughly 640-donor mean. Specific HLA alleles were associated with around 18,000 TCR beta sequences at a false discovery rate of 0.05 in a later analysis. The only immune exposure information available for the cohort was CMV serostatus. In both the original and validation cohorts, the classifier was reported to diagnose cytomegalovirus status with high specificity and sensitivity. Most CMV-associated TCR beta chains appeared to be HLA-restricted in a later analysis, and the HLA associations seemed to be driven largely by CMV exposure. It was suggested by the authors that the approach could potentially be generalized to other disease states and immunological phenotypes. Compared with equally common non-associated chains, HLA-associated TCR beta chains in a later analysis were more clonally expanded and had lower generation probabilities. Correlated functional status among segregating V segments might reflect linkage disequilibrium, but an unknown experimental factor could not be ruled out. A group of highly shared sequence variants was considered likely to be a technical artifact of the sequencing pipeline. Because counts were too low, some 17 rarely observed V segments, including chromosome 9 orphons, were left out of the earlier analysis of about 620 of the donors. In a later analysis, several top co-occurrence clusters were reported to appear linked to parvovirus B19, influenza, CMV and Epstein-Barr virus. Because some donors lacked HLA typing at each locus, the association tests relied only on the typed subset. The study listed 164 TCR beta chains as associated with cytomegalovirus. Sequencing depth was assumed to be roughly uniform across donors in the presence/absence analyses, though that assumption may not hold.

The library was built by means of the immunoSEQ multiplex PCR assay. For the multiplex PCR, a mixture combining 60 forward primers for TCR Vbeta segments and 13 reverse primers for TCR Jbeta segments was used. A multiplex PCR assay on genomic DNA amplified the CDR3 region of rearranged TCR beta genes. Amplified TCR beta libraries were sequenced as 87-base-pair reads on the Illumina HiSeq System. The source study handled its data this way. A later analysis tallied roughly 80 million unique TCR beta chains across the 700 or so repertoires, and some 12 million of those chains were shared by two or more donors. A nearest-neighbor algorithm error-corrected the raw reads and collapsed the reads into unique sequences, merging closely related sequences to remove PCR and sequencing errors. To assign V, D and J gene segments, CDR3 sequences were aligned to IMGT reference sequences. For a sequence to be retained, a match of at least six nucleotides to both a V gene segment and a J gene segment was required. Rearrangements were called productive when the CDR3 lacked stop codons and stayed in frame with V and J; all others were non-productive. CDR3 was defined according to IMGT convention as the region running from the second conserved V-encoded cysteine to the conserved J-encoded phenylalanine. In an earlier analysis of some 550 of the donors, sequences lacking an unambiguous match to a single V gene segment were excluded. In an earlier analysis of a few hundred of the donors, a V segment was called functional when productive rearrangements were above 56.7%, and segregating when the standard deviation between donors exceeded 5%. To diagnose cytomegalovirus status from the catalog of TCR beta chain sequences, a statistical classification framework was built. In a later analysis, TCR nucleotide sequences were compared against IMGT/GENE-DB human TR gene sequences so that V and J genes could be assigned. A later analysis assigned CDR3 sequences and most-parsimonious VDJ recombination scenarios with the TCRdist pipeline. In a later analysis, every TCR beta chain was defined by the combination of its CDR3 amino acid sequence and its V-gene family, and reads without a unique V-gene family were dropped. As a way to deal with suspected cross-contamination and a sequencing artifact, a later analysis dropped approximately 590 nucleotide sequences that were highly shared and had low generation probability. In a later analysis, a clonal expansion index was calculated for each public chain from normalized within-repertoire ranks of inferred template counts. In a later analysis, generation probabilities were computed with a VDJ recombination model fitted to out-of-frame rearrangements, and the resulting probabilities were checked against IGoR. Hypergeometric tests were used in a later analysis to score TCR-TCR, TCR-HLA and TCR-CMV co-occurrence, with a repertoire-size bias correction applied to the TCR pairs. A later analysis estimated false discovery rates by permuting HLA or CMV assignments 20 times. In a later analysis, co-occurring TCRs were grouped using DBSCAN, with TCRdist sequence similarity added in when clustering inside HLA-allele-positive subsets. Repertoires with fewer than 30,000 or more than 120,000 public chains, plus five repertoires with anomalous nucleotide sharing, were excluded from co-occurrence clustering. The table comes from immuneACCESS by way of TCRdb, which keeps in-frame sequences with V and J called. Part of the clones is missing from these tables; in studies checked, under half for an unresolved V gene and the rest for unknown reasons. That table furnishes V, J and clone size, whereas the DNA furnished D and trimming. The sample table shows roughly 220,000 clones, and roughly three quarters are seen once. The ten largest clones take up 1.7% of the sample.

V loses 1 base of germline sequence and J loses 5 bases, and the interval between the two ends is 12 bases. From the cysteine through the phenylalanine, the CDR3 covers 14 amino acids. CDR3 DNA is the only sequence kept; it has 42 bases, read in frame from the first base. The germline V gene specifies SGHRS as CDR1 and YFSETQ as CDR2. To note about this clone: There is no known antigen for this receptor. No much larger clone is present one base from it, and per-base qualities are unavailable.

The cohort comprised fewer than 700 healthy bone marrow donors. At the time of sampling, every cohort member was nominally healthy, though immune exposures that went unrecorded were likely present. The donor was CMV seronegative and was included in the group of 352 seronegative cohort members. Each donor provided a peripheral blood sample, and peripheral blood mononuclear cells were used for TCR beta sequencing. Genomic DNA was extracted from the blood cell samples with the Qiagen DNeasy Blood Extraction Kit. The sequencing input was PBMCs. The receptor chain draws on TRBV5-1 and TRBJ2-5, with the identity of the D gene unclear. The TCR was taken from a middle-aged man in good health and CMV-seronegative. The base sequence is TGCGCCAGCAGCTTGACGACGACAAGGGAGACCCAGTACTTC. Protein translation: CASSLTTTRETQYF.